The clone carrying this TCR beta chain was counted ten times or more. The antigen remains unidentified. This entry is derived from a study of T-cell reconstitution after alpha-beta-depleted transplantation in children. This CDR3 comprises 14 residues. With 6 bases clipped from V and 2 bases from J, the junction kept 3 bases outside the gene matches. In germline, CDR1 is MNHEY, CDR2 SVGAGI. Study-level results: Several hundred expanded graft clones reportedly gave rise to the alpha-beta T cells present about two months after transplant. Some patients' high day-60 TCRbeta diversity was traced to surviving recipient T cells and thymic progenitors. At the one-year point after transplant, T-cell counts and TCRbeta diversity were found to come mostly from T cells that had been newly produced.

Preparation of the TCRbeta library was carried out with unique molecular identifiers. One entry per CDR3 protein, called by TCRdb with MiXCR from the PCR reads. The sample lists hundreds of thousands of distinct CDR3 sequences, around 13% occurring once. This chain links TRBV6-5 with TRBJ2-1; 8 bases are shared with TRBD2. This TCR derives from a girl aged 2 to 10 with congenital amegakaryocytic thrombocytopenia, due to receive a stem cell transplant. The starting material was PBMCs, obtained before TCRalphabeta/CD19-depleted stem cell transplant. The CDR3 DNA is TGTGCCAGCAGATTGCGGGGGGCCTACAATGAGCAGTTCTTC. This encodes CASRLRGAYNEQFF.